These 8 T cell receptor beta chains came from one sample sequenced in a study of identifying expanded T cells in peripheral blood. This table comes from immunoSEQ multiplex PCR, and its TCRdb copy is limited to in-frame clones, with some not included. The sample yields 100,000 to 150,000 clones, around 84% seen once. Sample: blood. These receptors were obtained from a person aged 18-69 years in good health.

V gene TRBV5-6 combines with J gene TRBJ2-7, with a tentative D call TRBD1 (5 bases). CDR3 length equals 14 residues. Trimming removed 4 bases from V and 3 bases from J, with 14 bases in between. CDR1 is SGHDT and CDR2 is YYEEEE in the germline V gene. CDR3 region: CASSRQGFSYEQYF. CDR3 nucleotides: TGTGCCAGCAGCCGGCAGGGATTCAGCTACGAGCAGTACTTC. The full variable domain, rest sourced from reference TRBV5-6 and TRBJ2-7, is DAGVTQSPTHLIKTRGQQVTLRCSPKSGHDTVSWYQQALGQGPQFIFQYYEEEERQRGNFPDRFSGHQFPNYSSELNVNALLLGDSALYLCASSRQGFSYEQYFGPGTRLTVT.

The chain combines TRBV29-1 with TRBJ2-5; D is undetermined. The V end lost 5 bases, the J end lost 0 bases, and 10 bases lay between the germline ends. Germline V lookup: CDR1 SQVTM, CDR2 ANQGSEA. The CDR3 runs to 13 residues. The CDR3 DNA is TGCAGCGTTCTCCACAGCTACCAAGAGACCCAGTACTTC. Its translation: CSVLHSYQETQYF.

The chain recombines TRBV27 with TRBJ1-1; unclear D gene. The germline V and J ends were trimmed by 2 bases and 0 bases, with 4 bases remaining between them. In germline, CDR1 is MNHEY, CDR2 SMNVEV (reference sequence). The length of the CDR3 is 13 residues. DNA of the CDR3: TGTGCCAGCAGTTTACAGGTGAACACTGAAGCTTTCTTT. It specifies CASSLQVNTEAFF.

This clone was found once. The genes are TRBV9 and TRBJ1-2; TRBD1 might be the D (5 bases). Trimming stripped 3 bases from V and 10 bases from J, with 13 bases between. Germline assignment: CDR1 SGDLS and CDR2 YYNGEE. The CDR3 length is 12 residues. CDR3 amino acids: CASSDSGLYYTF. Here the CDR3 DNA reads TGTGCCAGCAGCGACTCGGGACTTTACTACACCTTC. Looking up the rest from reference TRBV9 and TRBJ1-2 gives the full variable domain: DSGVTQTPKHLITATGQRVTLRCSPRSGDLSVYWYQQSLDQGLQFLIQYYNGEERAKGNILERFSAQQFPDLHSELNLSSLELGDSALYFCASSDSGLYYTFGSGTRLTVV.

This sequence joins TRBV2 and TRBJ1-2; maybe TRBD1 (6 bases). The germline V gene encodes CDR1 SNHLY and CDR2 FYNNEI. The length of the CDR3 is 14 residues. V was pared by 9 bases and J by 0 bases, with 14 bases between. CDR3 residues: CASRRDNANYGYTF. DNA of the CDR3: TGTGCCAGTAGACGGGACAATGCTAACTATGGCTACACCTTC.

This chain connects TRBV27 to TRBJ1-5; D is unclear. Trimming left V 4 bases short and J 7 bases short, with 8 bases between. The CDR3 runs 12 residues. Germline values: CDR1 MNHEY, CDR2 SMNVEV (reference sequence). CDR3 DNA: TGTGCCAGCAGTTCCGGACGGCAGCCCCAGCATTTT. Translated: CASSSGRQPQHF.

This clone was counted a few times. This rearrangement joins TRBV30 to TRBJ2-7; D not certain. V lost 0 bases and J lost 4, with 7 bases in between. The CDR3 is made up of 12 amino acids. Germline V CDR1 and CDR2: GTSNPN, SVGIG (reference sequence). DNA for the CDR3: TGTGCCTGGAGTGTAACTGGGTACGAGCAGTACTTC. This codes for CAWSVTGYEQYF.

This clone has a single count. The rearrangement joins TRBV7-8 to TRBJ1-2, with D uncertain. V was cut by 1 base and J by 3 bases, with 9 bases left in between. The CDR3 contains 14 residues. Per germline, CDR1 SGHVS and CDR2 FQNEAQ. CDR3 sequence (DNA): TGTGCCAGCAGCTTAGAAGGTTTGGACTATGGCTACACCTTC. Translation gives CASSLEGLDYGYTF.